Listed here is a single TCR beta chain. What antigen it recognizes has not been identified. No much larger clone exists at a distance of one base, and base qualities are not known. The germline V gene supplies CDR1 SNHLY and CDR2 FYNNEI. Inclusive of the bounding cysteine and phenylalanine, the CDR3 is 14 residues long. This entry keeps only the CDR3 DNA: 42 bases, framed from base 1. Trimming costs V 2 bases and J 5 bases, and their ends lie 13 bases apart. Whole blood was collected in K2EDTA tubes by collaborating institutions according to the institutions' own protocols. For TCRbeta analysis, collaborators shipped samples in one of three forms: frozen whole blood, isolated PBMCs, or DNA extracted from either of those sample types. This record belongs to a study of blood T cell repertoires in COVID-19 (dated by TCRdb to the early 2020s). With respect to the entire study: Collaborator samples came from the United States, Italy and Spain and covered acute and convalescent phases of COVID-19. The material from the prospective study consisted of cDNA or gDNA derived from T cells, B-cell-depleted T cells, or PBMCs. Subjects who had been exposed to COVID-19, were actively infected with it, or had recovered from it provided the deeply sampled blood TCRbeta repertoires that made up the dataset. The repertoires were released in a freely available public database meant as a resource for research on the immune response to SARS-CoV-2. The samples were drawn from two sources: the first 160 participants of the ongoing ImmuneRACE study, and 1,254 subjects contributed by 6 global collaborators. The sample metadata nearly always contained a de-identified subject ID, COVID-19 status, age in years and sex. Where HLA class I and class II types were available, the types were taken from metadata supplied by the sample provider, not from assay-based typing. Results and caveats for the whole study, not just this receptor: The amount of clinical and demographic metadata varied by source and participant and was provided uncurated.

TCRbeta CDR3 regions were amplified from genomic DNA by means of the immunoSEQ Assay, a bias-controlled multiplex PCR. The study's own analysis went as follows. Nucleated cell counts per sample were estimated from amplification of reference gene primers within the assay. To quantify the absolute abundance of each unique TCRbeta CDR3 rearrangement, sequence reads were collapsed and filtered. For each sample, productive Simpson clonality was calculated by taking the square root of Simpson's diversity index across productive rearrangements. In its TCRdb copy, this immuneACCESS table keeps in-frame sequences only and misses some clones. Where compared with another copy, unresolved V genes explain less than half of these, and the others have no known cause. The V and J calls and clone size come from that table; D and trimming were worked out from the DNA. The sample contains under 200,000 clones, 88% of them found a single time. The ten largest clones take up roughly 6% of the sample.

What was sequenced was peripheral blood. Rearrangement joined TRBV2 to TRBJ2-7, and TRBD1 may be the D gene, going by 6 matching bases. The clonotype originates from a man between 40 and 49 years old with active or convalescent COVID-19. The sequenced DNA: TGTGCCAGCAGTGAAAGGGGACAAGTACACGAGCAGTACTTC. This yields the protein CASSERGQVHEQYF.